The T cell receptor beta chain described here comes from a study of radiotherapy plus CTLA-4 blockade in lung cancer. Assay used: immunoSEQ multiplex PCR; TCRdb lists only in-frame clones, some missing. The profile shows tens of thousands of clones, approximately 80% of them singletons. The CDR3 has 13 amino acids. The germline CDR1 and CDR2 sequences are SEHNR and FQNEAQ (reference sequence). V shed 5 bases and J shed 3 bases, with 11 bases lying between them. The rearrangement joins TRBV7-9 to TRBJ2-7, with D tentatively TRBD2 (5 bases). The specimen comprised peripheral blood, sampled from a patient treated with radiotherapy plus ipilimumab. The receptor's source is a human donor with non-small cell lung cancer that progressed on radiotherapy plus ipilimumab. CDR3 DNA sequence: TGTGCCAGCAGCACAGAGACTAACTACGAGCAGTACTTC. Amino acids: CASSTETNYEQYF.